This is a list of T cell receptor beta chains from one sample in a study of cytomegalovirus exposure and HLA in healthy donors. Sequenced by immunoSEQ multiplex PCR; TCRdb stores in-frame clones only, minus some. The sample consists of 130,000 to 150,000 clones, under 85% of them appearing once. The sequencing input was PBMCs. These TCRs come from a woman between 35 and 50 years old in good health and CMV-seropositive. The CDR3 runs from the conserved cysteine through the conserved F or W. D genes are given only for firm matches. Clone sizes are given selectively: once, few, many, or a class where the clone is expanded.

d_gene | abundance | j_gene | v_gene | CDR3aa | CDR3nt
TRBD2 | - | TRBJ2-1 | TRBV10-3 | CAIGLAGTNEQFF | TGTGCCATCGGACTAGCGGGGACAAATGAGCAGTTCTTC
TRBD2 | - | TRBJ2-3 | TRBV28 | CASSLMGLDPSTDTQYF | TGTGCCAGCAGTCTCATGGGACTAGATCCTAGCACAGATACGCAGTATTTT
- | - | TRBJ1-4 | TRBV28 | CASSRPGTNEKLFF | TGTGCCAGCAGCAGACCAGGAACTAATGAAAAACTGTTTTTT
- | - | TRBJ2-5 | TRBV5-1 | CASSLGLGGETQYF | TGCGCCAGCAGCTTGGGTCTGGGGGGAGAGACCCAGTACTTC
TRBD1 | - | TRBJ1-4 | TRBV6-1 | CASSNRGGEKLFF | TGTGCCAGCAGTAACAGGGGGGGGGAAAAACTGTTTTTT
- | - | TRBJ1-3 | TRBV6-5 | CASSTARAGNTIYF | TGTGCCAGCAGCACAGCCCGAGCTGGAAACACCATATATTTT
TRBD2 | - | TRBJ2-1 | TRBV5-1 | CASSQSGGGVYNEQFF | TGCGCCAGCAGCCAGAGCGGGGGGGGAGTCTACAATGAGCAGTTCTTC
TRBD1 | - | TRBJ2-6 | TRBV11-2 | CASSPRTGLGANVLTF | TGTGCCAGCAGCCCACGGACAGGACTTGGGGCCAACGTCCTGACTTTC
- | - | TRBJ2-3 | TRBV7-6 | CASRTRGSTDTQYF | TGTGCCAGCAGAACAAGAGGGTCCACAGATACGCAGTATTTT
TRBD1 | once | TRBJ1-1 | TRBV18 | CASSPLRAGQGKGMNTEAFF | TGTGCCAGCTCACCTCTCCGGGCCGGACAGGGAAAGGGGATGAACACTGAAGCTTTCTTT
TRBD1 | - | TRBJ2-7 | TRBV19 | CASRYTGVTLREQYF | TGTGCCAGTAGATACACAGGGGTTACCCTGCGGGAGCAGTACTTC
TRBD1 | - | TRBJ2-5 | TRBV5-1 | CASSLGQGQETQYF | TGCGCCAGCAGCCTGGGACAGGGGCAAGAGACCCAGTACTTC
TRBD1 | - | TRBJ1-6 | TRBV2 | CASGTGSQNSPLHF | TGTGCCAGCGGGACAGGGTCGCAGAATTCACCCCTCCACTTT
TRBD2 | - | TRBJ2-5 | TRBV29-1 | CSVELRLLAGTPYPTQYF | TGCAGCGTTGAACTAAGATTACTAGCGGGGACCCCCTATCCCACCCAGTACTTC
- | once | TRBJ2-6 | TRBV2 | CASSLFERSLVSGANVLTF | TGTGCCAGCAGTTTGTTTGAGCGGTCCTTGGTATCTGGGGCCAACGTCCTGACTTTC
TRBD2 | - | TRBJ2-5 | TRBV2 | CASSEPSGDLYF | TGTGCCAGCAGTGAACCTAGCGGGGATCTGTACTTC
- | - | TRBJ1-1 | TRBV5-1 | CASSPREGEGTEAFF | TGCGCCAGCAGCCCCCGAGAAGGGGAGGGCACTGAAGCTTTCTTT
- | - | TRBJ1-2 | TRBV19 | CASSIAQGYGYTF | TGTGCCAGTAGTATAGCACAGGGCTATGGCTACACCTTC
- | - | TRBJ2-7 | TRBV7-6 | CASSPRGSSYEQYF | TGTGCCAGCAGCCCCAGAGGCAGCTCCTACGAGCAGTACTTC
- | - | TRBJ2-1 | TRBV7-7 | CASSFSASPYNEQFF | TGTGCCAGCAGCTTTTCGGCTAGCCCGTACAATGAGCAGTTCTTC
- | - | TRBJ1-4 | TRBV7-9 | CASSLVGILNEKLFF | TGTGCCAGCAGCTTAGTTGGCATATTAAATGAAAAACTGTTTTTT
TRBD1 | - | TRBJ1-1 | TRBV19 | CASSEQGAKTFF | TGTGCCAGTAGTGAACAGGGGGCTAAAACTTTCTTT
- | - | TRBJ2-7 | TRBV6-5 | CASTPRHSPSYEQYF | TGTGCCAGCACCCCCCGTCACTCCCCCTCCTACGAGCAGTACTTC
TRBD1 | once | TRBJ2-7 | TRBV5-1 | CASSFGQGSYEQYF | TGCGCCAGCAGCTTTGGACAGGGGTCCTACGAGCAGTACTTC
TRBD1 | - | TRBJ1-3 | TRBV2 | CASSQGQHSGNTIYF | TGTGCCAGCAGTCAGGGACAGCACTCTGGAAACACCATATATTTT
- | - | TRBJ1-3 | TRBV6-5 | CASRDTVDSGNTIYF | TGTGCCAGCAGAGACACCGTGGACTCTGGAAACACCATATATTTT
- | once | TRBJ1-1 | TRBV19 | CASSGLLNTEAFF | TGTGCCAGCTCGGGACTCCTGAACACTGAAGCTTTCTTT
TRBD1 | - | TRBJ2-7 | TRBV28 | CASSWTGGTYEQYF | TGTGCCAGCAGTTGGACAGGGGGTACCTACGAGCAGTACTTC
- | - | TRBJ2-7 | TRBV7-9 | CTSSSSNYEQYF | TGTACCAGCAGCTCGAGCAACTACGAGCAGTACTTC
TRBD2 | - | TRBJ2-5 | TRBV6-4 | CASSDPPGTSGIETQYF | TGTGCCAGCAGTGATCCCCCCGGGACTAGCGGAATAGAGACCCAGTACTTC
TRBD1 | - | TRBJ2-7 | TRBV29-1 | CSVGPRDRGQEQYF | TGCAGCGTCGGCCCCCGGGACAGGGGCCAAGAGCAGTACTTC
TRBD2 | few | TRBJ2-5 | TRBV19 | CASSNPGGPSETQYF | TGTGCCAGTAGTAATCCGGGGGGGCCCTCAGAGACCCAGTACTTC
- | - | TRBJ1-1 | TRBV29-1 | CSVAGKLNTEAFF | TGCAGCGTTGCGGGGAAACTGAACACTGAAGCTTTCTTT
- | - | TRBJ2-7 | TRBV28 | CASSEEGRRLAYEQYF | TGTGCCAGCAGTGAGGAGGGACGGAGACTTGCCTACGAGCAGTACTTC
- | - | TRBJ2-1 | TRBV7-5 | CVRSFTSGGAEGNEQFF | TGTGTCAGAAGCTTCACTAGCGGGGGGGCCGAGGGCAATGAGCAGTTCTTC
- | - | TRBJ1-1 | TRBV29-1 | CSVTGVEAFF | TGCAGCGTTACGGGGGTTGAAGCTTTCTTT
- | - | TRBJ2-7 | TRBV28 | CASSQGYYEQYF | TGTGCCAGCAGTCAGGGATATTACGAGCAGTACTTC
- | - | TRBJ1-1 | TRBV6-6 | CASSTGGLRAFF | TGTGCCAGCAGCACCGGGGGTTTGAGAGCTTTCTTT
- | - | TRBJ2-5 | TRBV5-4 | CASSEGRGGDQETQYF | TGTGCCAGCAGCGAAGGTCGAGGCGGGGACCAAGAGACCCAGTACTTC
- | - | TRBJ1-2 | TRBV5-1 | CASSLGQDYGYTF | TGCGCCAGCAGCTTGGGACAGGACTATGGCTACACCTTC
TRBD1 | - | TRBJ2-3 | TRBV7-4 | CASSQRTGETQYF | TGTGCCAGCAGCCAACGGACAGGTGAGACGCAGTATTTT